These T cell receptor beta chains were read from a single sample in a study of shared clonotypes between healthy human individuals. Sequencing was performed with immunoSEQ multiplex PCR; in TCRdb, only in-frame clones are kept and a portion is missing. Among about 980,000 clones listed, more than 75% were seen once. Sequencing was done on a sample of memory CD4+ T cells sorted from blood. The receptors derive from a man aged 18 to 35 in good health. Both conserved end residues are part of each CDR3.

J,V,CDR3
TRBJ1-5,TRBV19,CASSIRGRGQPQHF
TRBJ2-1,TRBV2,CASKGRGAKWNEQFF
TRBJ2-2,TRBV11-1,CASRGQGSNTGELFF
TRBJ2-4,TRBV11-2,CASSLKGTDRGYF
TRBJ1-1,TRBV2,CASSPEKLNTEAFF
TRBJ2-3,TRBV5-1,CASSRTGYTDTQYF
TRBJ1-1,TRBV5-1,CASSLDGEFYTEAFF
TRBJ1-1,TRBV10-3,CAITQDRGNTEAFF
TRBJ1-6,TRBV19,CASSILDRLNSPLHF
TRBJ1-2,TRBV5-6,CASSLLTATLYGYTF